Shown below are 21 T cell receptor beta chains from a single sample sequenced in a study of blood T cells in healthy people across ages. A second PCR, run for roughly 7 to 11 cycles, used a sample-barcoded 5' primer plus a J-beta primer mix. MiXCR, applied by TCRdb to the 5' RACE reads, yields one record per CDR3 protein. The table records around 1,000,000 distinct CDR3 sequences, less than 25% of them present only once. This sample also belongs to another study, concerning T cells of mothers and their children.

Sequencing used blood. The source is a girl aged 2 to 9 in good health.

This clonotype has just a few counts. The chain uses TRBV4-1 and TRBJ2-5, with 13 bases identical to TRBD2. Near its end, the DNA agrees better with TRBJ2-1, so the J call may be wrong. The germline V gene has CDR1 MGHRA and CDR2 YSYEKL. The CDR3 spans 16 residues. CDR3 nucleotides: TGCGCCAGCAGCCAGTCCGGGACTAGCGGGATAAATGAGCAGTTCTTC. This encodes CASSQSGTSGINEQFF.

V and J are TRBV12-3 or TRBV12-4 and TRBJ2-3; no clear D gene. CDR3 size: 14 residues. Between the trimmed V and J ends, which lost 4 bases and 2 bases, there was a span of 10 bases. The CDR3 region is CASSSYSSTDTQYF. CDR3 in DNA: TGTGCCAGCAGTTCATACTCATCCACAGATACGCAGTATTTT.

The chain joins TRBV4-1 to TRBJ2-5, with D hard to call. The J call may be incorrect, as the DNA end agrees better with TRBJ2-1. Germline lookup yields CDR1 MGHRA and CDR2 YSYEKL. The CDR3 contains 17 residues. CDR3 sequence (DNA): TGCGCCAGCAGCCTTCAACAAAAGACCAAGAGGTTCAATGAGCAGTTCTTC. It codes for CASSLQQKTKRFNEQFF.

The V call is TRBV11-2, the J call TRBJ1-4; D perhaps matches TRBD1 (6 bases). V was shortened by 4 bases and J by 8 bases, with 17 bases between the two germline ends. Germline V CDR1 and CDR2: SGHAT, FQNNGV. There are 15 residues in the CDR3. The CDR3 sequence is CASSSNRVGLEKLFF. Here the CDR3 DNA reads TGTGCCAGCAGCTCCAACAGGGTTGGCTTGGAAAAACTGTTTTTT.

This clonotype occurred a few times. The chain joins TRBV7-8 to TRBJ2-5, with 7 bases aligning to TRBD2. Trimming at V came to 6 bases and at J to 7 bases, leaving 8 bases not matched to a gene. CDR1 SGHVS and CDR2 FQNEAQ come from the germline V gene. The CDR3 consists of 13 residues. This CDR3 is CASSFGEGGTQYF. The CDR3 DNA follows: TGTGCCAGCAGTTTCGGGGAGGGAGGGACCCAGTACTTC.

This clonotype was seen a few times. In DNA, the CDR3 is TGCGCCAGCAGCCAAGAATGGTCTAGCGGAGACAATGAGCAGTTCTTC. Amino acid sequence: CASSQEWSSGDNEQFF. The chain joins TRBV4-1 to TRBJ2-1; 7 bases are a match to TRBD2. J gave up 5 bases and V 0 bases, and 7 bases lay outside the gene matches. This CDR3 has 16 residues. Germline CDR1 is MGHRA and CDR2 is YSYEKL.

This clonotype was picked up a small number of times. The chain is built from TRBV2 and TRBJ1-1; D may be TRBD1 (5 bases). Germline V gene data show CDR1 as SNHLY and CDR2 as FYNNEI. The CDR3 runs 15 residues. Trimming took off 3 bases at V and 0 bases at J, with 11 bases between the two ends. The CDR3 bases are TGTGCCAGCAGTGAGCGGGGACCCATGAACACTGAAGCTTTCTTT. Translation gives CASSERGPMNTEAFF.

In its sample, this clonotype was seen a few times. This sequence joins TRBV5-6 and TRBJ1-2; D is uncertain. This CDR3 is built from 12 residues. The V gene lost 4 bases and the J gene lost 8 bases, with 12 bases spanning the gap. The germline V gene has CDR1 SGHDT and CDR2 YYEEEE. CDR3 nucleotides: TGTGCCAGCAGCGAACGACCCCGCGGCTACACCTTC. It is translated as CASSERPRGYTF.

This clonotype was counted only a few times. At one boundary the junction diverges from the germline segment, which might be a read error. The V and J genes are TRBV29-1 and TRBJ2-3; TRBD2 might be the D (5 bases). Per germline, CDR1 SQVTM and CDR2 ANQGSEA. The CDR3 has 14 residues. The CDR3 DNA is TGTAGCGTTGACCCCAGTCGGGGCACAGATACGCAGTATTTT. The encoded protein is CSVDPSRGTDTQYF.

This clonotype was detected a few times. The chain carries TRBV6-6 and TRBJ2-5, with 8 bases fitting TRBD2. With V trimmed by 2 bases and J by 5 bases, 7 bases remained unmatched. The CDR3 length is 15 residues. The V gene's germline CDR1 is MNHNY and CDR2 SVGAGI (reference sequence). CDR3 region: CASSYAAGGGETQYF. CDR3 nucleotide sequence: TGTGCCAGCAGTTACGCGGCGGGGGGTGGCGAGACCCAGTACTTC.

This clonotype was detected only a few times. This rearrangement joins TRBV12-3 or TRBV12-4 to TRBJ1-5; no reliable D call. The CDR3 loop spans 13 amino acids. Trimming shortened V by 5 bases and J by 9 bases, and 14 bases separated the two germline ends. The CDR3 coding sequence is TGTGCCAGCAGTAAGCCTGGTGAGGGGCCCCAGCATTTT. Translating gives CASSKPGEGPQHF.

This clonotype was observed a few times. The J gene is TRBJ2-7, the V gene TRBV28; 9 bases agree with TRBD1. The CDR3 covers 16 residues. Germline V gene lookup returns CDR1 MDHEN and CDR2 SYDVKM. Losses at the gene ends were 6 bases for V and 6 bases for J; bases not matched to a gene: 15. CDR3 in amino acids: CASRPNQGQGLFEQYF. The DNA for the CDR3 is TGTGCCAGCAGACCTAACCAGGGACAGGGCTTGTTCGAGCAGTACTTC.

This clonotype was detected only a few times. This rearrangement joins TRBV12-5 to TRBJ2-4; D not resolved. V was clipped by 5 bases and J by 6 bases, with 17 bases between them. The CDR3 loop spans 15 amino acids. Germline CDR1 and CDR2: LGHNT and FRNRAP. The CDR3 here is CASGPPGPLRNIQYF. The CDR3, as DNA: TGTGCTAGTGGTCCTCCGGGCCCCCTAAGAAACATTCAGTACTTC.

The rearrangement links TRBV20-1 to TRBJ1-3; no clear D. CDR3 length: 13 amino acids. Trimming stripped 2 bases from V and 0 bases from J, with 5 bases between. The germline V gene has CDR1 DFQATT and CDR2 SNEGSKA (reference sequence). The CDR3 loop is CSARQFSGNTIYF. CDR3 nucleotide sequence: TGCAGTGCTAGACAGTTCTCTGGAAACACCATATATTTT.

Here the CDR3 reads CASSRGLAGGRLGSYEQYF. The CDR3 bases are TGTGCCAGCAGCCGCGGACTAGCGGGAGGGAGGTTGGGGTCCTACGAGCAGTACTTC. The gene calls are TRBV27 and TRBJ2-7, with 15 bases lining up with TRBD2. CDR1 is MNHEY, CDR2 SMNVEV, per germline (reference sequence). CDR3 size: 19 residues. Unmatched junction bases numbered 13, after V lost 6 bases and J lost 1 base.

The sample holds a few counts of this clonotype. This chain connects TRBV2 to TRBJ1-2; D gene ambiguous. Germline CDR1 reads SNHLY; CDR2 reads FYNNEI. The V and J ends lost 6 bases and 1 base respectively, with 9 bases between them. This CDR3 spans 13 amino acids. CDR3 in DNA: TGTGCCAGCAGCGGTGACCTTAACTATGGCTACACCTTC. Translation gives CASSGDLNYGYTF.

This clonotype was seen more than once but under ten times. V and J are TRBV6-6 and TRBJ1-6, with D unclear. The CDR3 is 13 amino acids. Germline V gives CDR1 MNHNY, CDR2 SVGAGI (reference sequence). Trimming cost V 7 bases and J 8 bases, with 12 bases left between them. In nucleotides, the CDR3 is TGTGCCAGCACCCCGGGGTCCTATTCACCCCTCCACTTT. Amino acids: CASTPGSYSPLHF.

This chain connects TRBV20-1 to TRBJ2-7, with 7 positions matching TRBD2. The length of the CDR3 is 15 residues. J was trimmed by 3 bases and V by 2 bases; bases with no gene match: 10. The germline V gene has CDR1 DFQATT and CDR2 SNEGSKA (reference sequence). CDR3 loop: CSARSGREAIYEQYF. Written as DNA, the CDR3 is TGCAGTGCTAGATCAGGCCGGGAGGCGATCTACGAGCAGTACTTC.

The chain combines TRBV29-1 with TRBJ1-2; D might be TRBD1 (5 bases). There are 14 residues in the CDR3. Deletions cut 0 bases from V and 2 bases from J, with 10 bases between. Looked up from germline, CDR1 is SQVTM and CDR2 is ANQGSEA. As DNA, the CDR3 is TGCAGCGTTGAAGATGGTGGGGGAAACTATGGCTACACCTTC. Its protein product is CSVEDGGGNYGYTF.

The sample holds a few counts of this clonotype. This sequence joins TRBV4-2 and TRBJ1-1, with TRBD1 as a possible D gene (6 bases). Trimming removed 0 bases at V and 8 bases at J, with 10 bases between. CDR1 is LGHNA and CDR2 is YNFKEQ in the germline V gene. The CDR3 extends over 13 amino acids. CDR3 in DNA: TGTGCCAGCAGCCAAGAGTCAGGGGTGGAAGCTTTCTTT. This translates into CASSQESGVEAFF.

The gene calls are TRBV28 and TRBJ1-5; tentatively, D is TRBD1 (5 bases). Deletions cut 5 bases from V and 3 bases from J, with 11 bases between. This CDR3 region has 14 residues. Germline assignment: CDR1 MDHEN and CDR2 SYDVKM. CDR3 in amino acids: CASSLTDTNQPQHF. CDR3 sequence (DNA): TGTGCCAGCAGTCTGACAGACACCAATCAGCCCCAGCATTTT.